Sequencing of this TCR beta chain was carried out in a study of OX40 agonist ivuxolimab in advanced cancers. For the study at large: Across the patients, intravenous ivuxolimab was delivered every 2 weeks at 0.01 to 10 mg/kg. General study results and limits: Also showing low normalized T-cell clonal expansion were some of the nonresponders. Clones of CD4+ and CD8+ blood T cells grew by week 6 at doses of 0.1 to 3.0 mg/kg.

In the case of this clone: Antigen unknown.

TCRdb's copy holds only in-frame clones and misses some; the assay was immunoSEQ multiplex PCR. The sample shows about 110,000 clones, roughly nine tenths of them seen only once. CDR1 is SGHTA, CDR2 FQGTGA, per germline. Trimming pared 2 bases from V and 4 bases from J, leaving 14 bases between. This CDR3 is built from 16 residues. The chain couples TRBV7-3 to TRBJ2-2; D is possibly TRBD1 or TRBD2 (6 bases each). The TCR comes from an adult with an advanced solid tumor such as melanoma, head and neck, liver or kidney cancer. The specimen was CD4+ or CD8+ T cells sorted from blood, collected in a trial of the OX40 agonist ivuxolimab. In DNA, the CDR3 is TGTGCCAGCAGCTTAGAGGGGGGCGAAAGCACCGGGGAGCTGTTTTTT. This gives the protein CASSLEGGESTGELFF.